Listed below are T cell receptor beta chains from one sample, sequenced in a study of T cells after yellow fever vaccination. TCRdb ran MiXCR on the 5' RACE reads and lists one entry per CDR3 protein. The sample has about 340,000 distinct CDR3 sequences; about an eighth are singletons. Sequencing was performed on CD4+ T cells sorted from PBMCs, taken 15 days after the yellow fever booster vaccination. The receptors were sampled from a man between 18 and 35 years old who received the YFV17D yellow fever vaccine. CDR3s include the opening cysteine and the closing phenylalanine or tryptophan. D genes are given only for firm matches. The size field is filled for only some rows; it gives once, few, many or a size class.

cdr3_nt,cdr3_aa,clone_size,v_call,d_call,j_call
TGCGCCAGCAGCTTGATGGACACTTCTTATGGCTACACCTTC,CASSLMDTSYGYTF,.,TRBV5-1,.,TRBJ1-2
TGTGCCATCAGTCCCTCGACAGTGAACACTGAAGCTTTCTTT,CAISPSTVNTEAFF,few,TRBV10-3,.,TRBJ1-1
TGTGCCAGCCGCGACAGGGTCACAGATACGCAGTATTTT,CASRDRVTDTQYF,.,TRBV6-5,TRBD1,TRBJ2-3
TGTGCCAGCAGCCCGGGACCCTCTGGAAACACCATATATTTT,CASSPGPSGNTIYF,few,TRBV7-2,.,TRBJ1-3
TGTGCCAGCAGCGTAGTTGCAGGCCAGGGTTCACCCCTCCACTTT,CASSVVAGQGSPLHF,few,TRBV9,.,TRBJ1-6
TGTGCCAGCAGCCTATCTAGCGGGGGGTGGGATACGCAGTATTTT,CASSLSSGGWDTQYF,few,TRBV6-5,TRBD2,TRBJ2-3
TGTGCCAGCACTACAGGGGTAGGGTATGGCTACACCTTC,CASTTGVGYGYTF,few,TRBV12-3/TRBV12-4,TRBD1,TRBJ1-2
TGTGCCACCAGTGCGACCACAGATACGCAGTATTTT,CATSATTDTQYF,.,TRBV24-1,.,TRBJ2-3
TGCGCCAGCAGCTTCCGGGACAGGGACACTGAAGCTTTCTTT,CASSFRDRDTEAFF,few,TRBV5-1,TRBD1,TRBJ1-1
TGTGCCAGCAGCCTCCTCGGGACTAGCATACATACGCAGTATTTT,CASSLLGTSIHTQYF,many,TRBV7-9,TRBD2,TRBJ2-3
TGCGCCAGCAGCTTAGAAACGGGCACAGATACGCAGTATTTT,CASSLETGTDTQYF,.,TRBV5-1,.,TRBJ2-3
TGTGCCAGCAGGGAGACTAGCGGGGGCTGGAATGAGCAGTTCTTC,CASRETSGGWNEQFF,many,TRBV5-6,TRBD2,TRBJ2-1
TGCGCCAGCAGCCAAGATGGTGGGGGGGCCGGTTCGGGCGATACGCAGTATTTT,CASSQDGGGAGSGDTQYF,many,TRBV4-3,.,TRBJ2-3
TGTGCCAGCAACACCCGGGGAGCCCCCACAGATACGCAGTATTTT,CASNTRGAPTDTQYF,few,TRBV11-2,.,TRBJ2-3
TGCGCCAGCAGCGGGCCAGTGAACACCGGGGAGCTGTTTTTT,CASSGPVNTGELFF,.,TRBV5-1,.,TRBJ2-2
TGTGCCAGCAGCCCCGGGGGGTCTAACAATGAGCAGTTCTTC,CASSPGGSNNEQFF,many,TRBV7-9,TRBD2,TRBJ2-1
TGTGCCAGCAGCTTAGCTGCGGGACAGAGACTCACTGAAGCTTTCTTT,CASSLAAGQRLTEAFF,few,TRBV7-8,TRBD1,TRBJ1-1
TGTGCCAGCAGCCCTGCTCGTGGGAGGTACGAGCAGTACTTC,CASSPARGRYEQYF,few,TRBV7-2,.,TRBJ2-7
TGCAGTGCCACGACTAGCGGACGCACAGATACGCAGTATTTT,CSATTSGRTDTQYF,many,TRBV20-1,TRBD2,TRBJ2-3
TGCGCCAGCAGCGGAGGACAAGACACAGATACGCAGTATTTT,CASSGGQDTDTQYF,many,TRBV5-1,.,TRBJ2-3
TGTGCCTGGAGTCACAACTACGAGCAGTACTTC,CAWSHNYEQYF,few,TRBV30,.,TRBJ2-7
TGCGCCAGCAGCTTCGGGGGGGCCGGGGAGACCCAGTACTTC,CASSFGGAGETQYF,few,TRBV5-1,TRBD2,TRBJ2-5
TGTGCCAGCAGCTTAGATACGTGGGGGGGCACAGATACGCAGTATTTT,CASSLDTWGGTDTQYF,few,TRBV7-2,.,TRBJ2-3
TGTGCCAGCAGCTTAGCCGTCCGGCGCGGGAACTATGGCTACACCTTC,CASSLAVRRGNYGYTF,.,TRBV7-2,.,TRBJ1-2
TGTGCCAGCAGCATTACCAGTCTAGCGGGGGCGGGGGAGACCCAGTACTTC,CASSITSLAGAGETQYF,.,TRBV11-2,TRBD2,TRBJ2-5
TGTGCCAGCAGCCCCCGAGGTTTGAGCTCCTACGAGCAGTACTTC,CASSPRGLSSYEQYF,.,TRBV7-2,.,TRBJ2-7
TGTGCCAGCAGCGTATTACAGGGGCCACCGTTCTTC,CASSVLQGPPFF,few,TRBV12-3/TRBV12-4,TRBD1,TRBJ2-1
TGTGCCAGCAGCCAACTACTAGCGGGGGTTGAGACCCAGTACTTC,CASSQLLAGVETQYF,many,TRBV14,TRBD2,TRBJ2-5
TGTGCCAGTAGTACCTTGGACAGGGGCCTGAACACTGAAGCTTTCTTT,CASSTLDRGLNTEAFF,many,TRBV19,TRBD1,TRBJ1-1
TGCGCCAGCAGCCGTACAGGGGGACCAGATACGCAGTATTTT,CASSRTGGPDTQYF,few,TRBV5-1,TRBD1,TRBJ2-3
TGTGCTAGCAGCCCTGGACAGGGCCGGCCTGGGGCCAACGTCCTGACTTTC,CASSPGQGRPGANVLTF,.,TRBV7-7,TRBD1,TRBJ2-6
TGTGCCAGCAGACCACAGGGGGATTCACCCCTCCACTTT,CASRPQGDSPLHF,few,TRBV6-2/TRBV6-3,TRBD1,TRBJ1-6
TGTGCCACCAGTGGGGCTGGGCCCCAGCATTTT,CATSGAGPQHF,few,TRBV24-1,.,TRBJ1-5
TGTGCCAGCAGTTCGGACCATAGCTCTGGAAACACCATATATTTT,CASSSDHSSGNTIYF,.,TRBV12-3/TRBV12-4,.,TRBJ1-3
TGTGCCAGCAGCTTGCGACAGGGAGGGTACTATGGCTACACCTTC,CASSLRQGGYYGYTF,.,TRBV5-6,TRBD1,TRBJ1-2
TGTGCCAGCCAGAGGATGGAGGGAGGTAATGAAAAACTGTTTTTT,CASQRMEGGNEKLFF,.,TRBV27,.,TRBJ1-4
TGTGCCACCAGCAGAGGAACGGGGGGTGCGGATGAGCAGTTCTTC,CATSRGTGGADEQFF,many,TRBV15,TRBD2,TRBJ2-1
TGTGCCAGCAGCCCTAAGGGCAGGTCAACCTATGGCTACACCTTC,CASSPKGRSTYGYTF,once,TRBV7-9,.,TRBJ1-2
TGCGCCAGCAGCTCCTTTAGCGGGGCTTTAGTTACGCAGTATTTT,CASSSFSGALVTQYF,many,TRBV5-1,TRBD2,TRBJ2-3
TGCAGTGCGCCTGACCGGGGGGGCCTTAACAATGAGCAGTTCTTC,CSAPDRGGLNNEQFF,.,TRBV20-1,TRBD2,TRBJ2-1
TGTGCCAGCAGCTTGGGGACAGGTTACTGGGAGACCCAGTACTTC,CASSLGTGYWETQYF,.,TRBV7-9,TRBD1,TRBJ2-5
TGTGCCAGCAGTTACACCCAAAATACGCAGTATTTT,CASSYTQNTQYF,.,TRBV6-6,.,TRBJ2-3
TGTGCCAGCTCACCCACTGGGGTGAAGAGGACCGGGGAGCTGTTTTTT,CASSPTGVKRTGELFF,.,TRBV18,.,TRBJ2-2
TGTGCCATCCGCGTAGCAGCTCAAAACTATGGCTACACCTTC,CAIRVAAQNYGYTF,few,TRBV10-3,.,TRBJ1-2
TGTGCCAGTACACAGGGAACCTCACCCCTCCACTTT,CASTQGTSPLHF,.,TRBV19,.,TRBJ1-6
TGCAGTGCTCGGGCCCACAGGGAAACTGAAGCTTTCTTT,CSARAHRETEAFF,few,TRBV20-1,.,TRBJ1-1
TGTGCCAGCAGTGAATCCTTCTTCAAGACCCCAGGGGGCTACCAGCCCCAGCATTTT,CASSESFFKTPGGYQPQHF,.,TRBV6-1,TRBD1,TRBJ1-5
TGCGCCAGCAGCCGAAAAGCGGATAGCGGGGGGACCGCCGGACCCTACGAGCAGTACTTC,CASSRKADSGGTAGPYEQYF,many,TRBV4-3,TRBD2,TRBJ2-7
TGCGCCAGCAGCCAAGGGATGACGGGTGGCACTGAAGCTTTCTTT,CASSQGMTGGTEAFF,few,TRBV4-3,.,TRBJ1-1
TGTGCCAGCTCACCCGGGACAGCCGAGGATGACATTCAGTACTTC,CASSPGTAEDDIQYF,.,TRBV18,TRBD1,TRBJ2-4
TGTGCCAGCACGACCTCTAACACCGGGGAGCTGTTTTTT,CASTTSNTGELFF,few,TRBV12-3/TRBV12-4,.,TRBJ2-2
TGTGCCAGCACCGCGGACAGGGAGCATGTTGAAGCTTTCTTT,CASTADREHVEAFF,.,TRBV12-3/TRBV12-4,TRBD1,TRBJ1-1
TGTGCCAGCAGCGTGGGGGAGACCCAGTACTTC,CASSVGETQYF,many,TRBV6-5,.,TRBJ2-5
TGTGCCAGCAGTTACTTGGGACACTCCTACGAGCAGTACTTC,CASSYLGHSYEQYF,few,TRBV6-2/TRBV6-3,.,TRBJ2-7
TGTGCCAGCAGCCAAGATGGCAGGGGGTCCACCGGGGAGCTGTTTTTT,CASSQDGRGSTGELFF,.,TRBV4-2,TRBD1,TRBJ2-2
TGTGCCAGCAGCCAAGCCACCACCGGGGAGCTGTTTTTT,CASSQATTGELFF,many,TRBV4-2,.,TRBJ2-2
TGCGCCAGGAGGGACCGGAACACTGAAGCTTTCTTT,CARRDRNTEAFF,.,TRBV5-1,.,TRBJ1-1